The T cell receptor (beta chain) described here comes from a study of blood T cell repertoires in COVID-19. Across the whole study: From the United States, Italy and Spain came samples of acute and convalescent COVID-19. PBMCs, B-cell-depleted T cells, or T cells provided the cDNA or gDNA that made up the material.

The CDR3 contains 13 residues. V gave up 8 bases and J gave up 5 bases; unmatched junction bases: 4. CDR1 is MNHNY, CDR2 SVGAGI, per germline (reference sequence). Using immunoSEQ multiplex PCR, the repertoire was profiled, and TCRdb retains in-frame clones only, with some absent. The sample carries under 200,000 clones, about 93% recorded once. The genes are TRBV6-6 and TRBJ2-5, with 11 bases aligning to TRBD1. This receptor was taken from a man aged 45 to 65 with acute or convalescent COVID-19. The material sequenced was peripheral blood. This CDR3 reads CASGTGGLETQYF. The DNA for the CDR3 is TGTGCCAGCGGGACAGGGGGGTTGGAGACCCAGTACTTC.